This T cell receptor beta chain was recovered during a study of PD-1 blockade in classical Hodgkin lymphoma. Trimming took off 6 bases at V and 0 bases at J, with 12 bases between the two ends. The CDR3 sequence is 15 residues long. CDR1 is MNHEY and CDR2 is SVGAGI in the germline V gene. Assay: immunoSEQ multiplex PCR; the TCRdb copy retains only in-frame clones and omits some. The data hold over 45,000 clones, with about two thirds observed a single time. Notes on this clone: Its antigen is still unknown. Additional DNA sequences in this sample encode the identical CDR3.

Whole-study results and caveats: Lower baseline TCR diversity marked trial partial responders and progressors. Those patients who began receiving nivolumab less than 1 year after ASCT had lower diversity, and they were excluded. Baseline TCR diversity was reportedly lower in newly diagnosed patients than in healthy donors. It was reported as lower still in relapsed/refractory patients.

Every patient was affected by relapse after autologous stem cell transplantation, while exposure to brentuximab vedotin was not uniform. Complete response, partial response or progressive disease constituted the best response categories observed. The clonotype was recovered from a human donor with classical Hodgkin lymphoma. The sample here was peripheral blood mononuclear cells (PBMCs), taken before the second cycle of nivolumab. This rearrangement joins TRBV6-5 to TRBJ1-5; D might be TRBD1 (6 bases). The CDR3 region is CASSPGQISNQPQHF. CDR3 nucleotide sequence: TGTGCCAGCAGCCCCGGACAGATTAGCAATCAGCCCCAGCATTTT.